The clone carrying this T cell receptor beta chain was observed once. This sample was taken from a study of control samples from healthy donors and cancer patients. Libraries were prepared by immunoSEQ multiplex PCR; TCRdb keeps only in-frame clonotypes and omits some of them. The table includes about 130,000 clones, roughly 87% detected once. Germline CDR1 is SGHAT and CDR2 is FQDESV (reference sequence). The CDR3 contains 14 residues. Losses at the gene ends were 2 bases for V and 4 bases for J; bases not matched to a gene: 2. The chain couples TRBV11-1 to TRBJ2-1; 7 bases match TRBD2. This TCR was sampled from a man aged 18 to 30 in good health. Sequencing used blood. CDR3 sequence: CASSLRGDYNEQFF. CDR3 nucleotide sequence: TGTGCCAGCAGCTTACGGGGGGATTACAATGAGCAGTTCTTC.